The entry that follows covers one T cell receptor beta chain sequence. Antigen unknown. The sample originates from a study of T cells in localized non-small cell lung cancer. Broader study findings: A median about 54 of the top 100 tumor clones appeared in adjacent lung. With higher T cell density in blood came longer overall survival. Heterogeneity stays possible, as sequencing covered only one tumor region. Uninvolved adjacent lung showed the highest T cell clonality, exceeding tumor.

Here immunoSEQ multiplex PCR was the method, and the copy in TCRdb shows in-frame clones only, minus some. The data contain 25,000 to 30,000 clones, around 90% of them singletons. V lost 3 bases and J lost 0, with 15 bases in between. Germline V gene data show CDR1 as MDHEN and CDR2 as SYDVKM. The length of the CDR3 is 17 residues. The rearrangement links TRBV28 to TRBJ1-3; tentatively, D is TRBD1 (6 bases). The receptor's source is an older male donor with stage I lung adenocarcinoma. This specimen was peripheral blood, taken before any cancer treatment. CDR3 protein: CASSFIPTGPSGNTIYF. The CDR3 DNA is TGTGCCAGCAGTTTCATTCCAACAGGGCCCTCTGGAAACACCATATATTTT.